This T cell receptor (beta chain) was sequenced for a study of tumor-infiltrating lymphocytes in primary liver carcinoma. Study summary: Productive TCRbeta reads per sample were roughly 3.5 to 7.5 million, not differing by tissue. Whole-study findings and limits: Compared with blood, tumor repertoires held significantly more in their top 250 clones. It was tumor-adjacent and tumor-blood pairs that overlapped less than tumor region pairs did.

Synthesis of TCR beta cDNA was carried out from 450 to 650 ng total RNA with a constant-region primer. The TCR beta library was amplified through three nested multiplex PCR rounds in a modified ARM-PCR procedure. Each of the first two PCR rounds ran roughly 9 cycles with TRBV1-TRBV30 forward and C-beta reverse primers. TCRdb itself ran the multiplex PCR reads through MiXCR, one entry per CDR3 protein. Among about 300,000 distinct CDR3 sequences listed, over 55% were seen once. Details on this clonotype: Its matching antigen is unknown. Lacking the conserved final phenylalanine or tryptophan, this CDR3 likely reflects a read error.

CDR3 length equals 16 residues. Trimming stripped 5 bases from V and 2 bases from J, with 19 bases between. Germline V gene lookup returns CDR1 SGHAT and CDR2 FQNNGV. Unsorted whole blood supplied the blood RNA, and germline DNA was isolated too. Researchers reported drawing about 3.9 milliliters of peripheral blood before surgery. The sample was peripheral blood. This receptor was obtained from a man aged 40-49 years with primary liver carcinoma and hepatitis B virus infection. The rearrangement joins TRBV11-2 to TRBJ2-7; D perhaps matches TRBD1 (6 bases). As DNA, the CDR3 is TGTGCCAGCAGCACTACAGGGAGTGGGGTGGCCTACGAGCAGTACTTA. Translating it yields CASSTTGSGVAYEQYL.